The TCR beta chain described here comes from a study of low-dose radiotherapy and immunotherapy resistance in tumors. About the research overall: Treatment of Cohort 1 consisted of 0.5 Gy per fraction every 2 weeks, adding up to 6.5 Gy.

Documented time point: before trial treatment. Treatment of the donors consisted of nivolumab and ipilimumab (plus aspirin, low-dose cyclophosphamide and low-dose radiotherapy). This clonotype appeared many times. Gene-specific TRAV and TRBV primers were used for first-strand cDNA, covering alpha and beta chains. TCR amplification ran 15 to 25 PCR cycles using constant-region and V-primer adapter primers. TCRdb re-derived calls from the reads in MiXCR, one entry per CDR3 protein. In the table there are 55,000 to 70,000 distinct CDR3 sequences, roughly 24% of which are singletons. This specimen consisted of PBMCs, obtained before treatment. The TCR was taken from a male donor with prostate cancer.

The DNA for the CDR3 is TGTGCCAGCGTCAAAAGTAGGAACACTGAAGCTTTCTTT. It encodes CASVKSRNTEAFF. The chain uses TRBV7-9 and TRBJ1-1; D is ambiguous. The length of the CDR3 is 13 residues. Germline-derived CDR1 and CDR2 are SEHNR and FQNEAQ (reference sequence). Trimming shortened V by 8 bases and J by 1 base, and 11 bases separated the two germline ends.